These 6 T cell receptor beta chains were all obtained from the same sample, sequenced in a study of cytomegalovirus exposure and HLA in healthy donors. The PCR used 60 Vbeta and 13 Jbeta primers. Method: immunoSEQ multiplex PCR; TCRdb's copy keeps in-frame clones and lacks some. The repertoire holds around 150,000 clones, with roughly 84% as singletons. Material: PBMCs. The receptor set was obtained from a woman in her late teens or twenties in good health and CMV-seronegative.

A note on this clone: In this CDR3 the conserved last residue, phenylalanine or tryptophan, is missing, so a read error is likely. It is unclear where the CDR3 begins or ends on the DNA, so no DNA is shown, and the CDR3 is as TCRdb lists it. The V and J genes are TRBV5-4 and TRBJ2-7; the DNA was not used to check the table's D call, TRBD2. Per the germline V gene, CDR1 is SGHNT and CDR2 is YYREEE (reference sequence). The CDR3 contains 13 residues when both ends are counted. The CDR3 loop reads CASSLGGASPIIL.

This chain joins TRBV15 and TRBJ1-5; 8 bases agree with TRBD1. The CDR3 is made up of 18 amino acids. CDR1 is LNHNV, CDR2 YYDKDF, per germline (reference sequence). The V segment lost 1 base and the J segment 6 bases; nucleotides outside the gene matches: 14. CDR3 DNA: TGTGCCACCAGCAGAGCCCAACTTGACAGGGGAGCGGGTCAGCCCCAGCATTTT. It is translated as CATSRAQLDRGAGQPQHF.

This clone appeared once. This chain uses TRBV19 with TRBJ2-5; D is perhaps TRBD1 (5 bases). The J call may be mistaken, given a closer DNA end match to TRBJ2-7. The CDR3 spans 13 residues. Germline V gives CDR1 LNHDA, CDR2 SQIVND (reference sequence). The CDR3 DNA sequence: TGTGCCAGTAGTAACCTACAGGCCTACGAGCAGTACTTC. It specifies CASSNLQAYEQYF.

The rearrangement uses TRBV6-1 and TRBJ1-5; 8 bases agree with TRBD1. Germline V gene data show CDR1 as MNHNS and CDR2 as SASEGT. CDR3 length equals 14 residues. J was trimmed by 6 bases and V by 4 bases; bases with no gene match: 5. The CDR3 here is CASSGRQGSQPQHF. Here the CDR3 DNA reads TGTGCCAGCAGTGGACGACAGGGGAGTCAGCCCCAGCATTTT.

This clone was picked up a small number of times. V gene TRBV6-4 combines with J gene TRBJ2-1; TRBD2 might be the D (5 bases). V was trimmed by 6 bases and J by 3 bases, leaving 12 bases between them. CDR1 and CDR2 (germline): MRHNA, SNTAGT. The CDR3 is 14 amino acids. CDR3 sequence: CASSEREGYNEQFF. The CDR3 DNA is TGTGCCAGCAGCGAGAGGGAAGGCTACAATGAGCAGTTCTTC.

On this clone: The junction departs from germline at one end; a sequencing error may be responsible. V is TRBV13 and J is TRBJ2-6; D perhaps matches TRBD1 (5 bases). The CDR3 covers 15 residues. Germline lookup yields CDR1 PRHDT and CDR2 FYEKMQ (reference sequence). The CDR3 loop reads CASSFRRSGANGLTF. The CDR3 DNA sequence: TGTGCCAGCAGCTTCCGCAGGTCTGGGGCCAACGGCCTGACTTTC.